This T cell receptor beta chain emerged from a study of blood T cell repertoires in COVID-19. On the study more broadly: Sources were T cells, B-cell-depleted T cells, or PBMCs; the material itself was cDNA or gDNA.

The CDR3 length is 16 residues. V lost 4 bases and J lost 5, with 20 bases in between. The germline gives CDR1 LGHNA, CDR2 YNFKEQ. Source study methods: It was from reference gene primer amplification that nucleated cell counts were estimated. Method: immunoSEQ multiplex PCR; TCRdb's copy keeps in-frame clones and lacks some. The V and J calls and clone size are taken from that table; D and trimming were inferred from the DNA. This table holds approximately 280,000 clones, 70% to 85% found once. Enrolled during active infection, Seattle patients were then followed longitudinally. Specimen: peripheral blood. J is TRBJ2-5 and V is TRBV4-2; possible D gene TRBD1, 5 bases. The sequence derives from a human donor with COVID-19, enrolled during active disease. The donor label of this sample is uncertain. The CDR3 here is CASSRGLGEPPETQYF. In DNA, the CDR3 is TGTGCCAGCAGCCGGGGCTTGGGCGAACCACCGGAGACCCAGTACTTC.